The clone carrying this T cell receptor beta chain has more than one count but fewer than ten. Its antigen is not identified. This specimen comes from a study of cytotoxic CD8 clonotypes in ibrutinib-treated CLL. Study-level background: Partial response occurred in approximately 25 patients and complete response in 2; at median roughly 72 months, around 15 remained remitted and roughly twelve progressed. Productive templates per sample averaged nearly 260,000; productive rearrangements, 75,000 to 100,000.

Trimming removed 2 bases from V and 9 bases from J, with 14 bases in between. Looked up from germline, CDR1 is LNHDA and CDR2 is SQIVND (reference sequence). The length of the CDR3 is 13 residues. General observations from the study: Baseline clonality exceeded age-matched healthy donors and tracked circulating CD8+ T-cell counts. Upon ibrutinib response clonality rose, and upon progression it fell back toward baseline.

Method: immunoSEQ multiplex PCR; TCRdb's copy keeps in-frame clones and lacks some. The sample has more than 140,000 clones; around 77% are singletons. The chain uses TRBV19 and TRBJ2-7, with D possibly matching TRBD2 (5 bases). The receptor's source is a human donor with chronic lymphocytic leukemia. The source was PBMCs, collected after 12 months of ibrutinib treatment. The CDR3 spells CASSIQETTGQYF. CDR3 in DNA: TGTGCCAGTAGTATACAGGAGACTACGGGGCAGTACTTC.